This T cell receptor beta chain was profiled in a study of cytomegalovirus exposure and HLA in healthy donors. The PCR used 60 Vbeta and 13 Jbeta primers. Sequencing was performed with immunoSEQ multiplex PCR; in TCRdb, only in-frame clones are kept and a portion is missing. The data show roughly 250,000 clones, 80% seen once. Trimming stripped 7 bases from V and 4 bases from J, with 19 bases between. The V gene's germline CDR1 is MNHEY and CDR2 SVGAGI. The CDR3 covers 15 residues. V usage is TRBV6-5 and J usage is TRBJ1-2, with no clear D. This sequence originates from a girl aged 2 to 9 in good health and CMV-seronegative. Input material: PBMCs. The CDR3: CASMITFEGGYGYTF. The CDR3 nucleotides are TGTGCCAGCATGATAACGTTCGAGGGCGGCTATGGCTACACCTTC.